One and the same sample provided the 18 T cell receptor beta chains below, sequenced in a study of graft-versus-host responses after intestinal transplantation. Method: immunoSEQ multiplex PCR; TCRdb's copy keeps in-frame clones and lacks some. The sample lists about 2,200 clones, 29% seen once, with 4.5% to 6.5% in the top ten. Responders (about 200,000, CFSE-labeled) were co-plated with about 200,000 irradiated, violet-dye-labeled stimulators. The source was alloreactive CD8+ T cells from a mixed lymphocyte reaction culture, collected before transplantation. Regarding subset: CFSE-low proliferating T cells sorted from approximately 6-day pre-transplant mixed lymphocyte reaction (GvH or HvG direction). These receptors all come from a human patient who was an organ donor for intestinal transplantation.

In this sample, this clone turned up a few times. The chain recombines TRBV4-2 with TRBJ1-2, with D perhaps TRBD1 (5 bases). The CDR3 is 15 amino acids. Looked up from germline, CDR1 is LGHNA and CDR2 is YNFKEQ. V lost 4 bases to trimming and J lost 3 bases, with 15 bases between them. The CDR3 sequence is CASSLPGGGDYGYTF. DNA for the CDR3: TGTGCCAGCAGCCTCCCTGGGGGGGGAGACTATGGCTACACCTTC.

This clone has only a few counts. The chain uses TRBV6-4 and TRBJ2-7, with 8 bases matching TRBD1. The J segment lost 5 bases and the V segment lost 5 bases, leaving 8 bases of the junction unmatched. CDR3 length: 14 amino acids. CDR1 and CDR2 from the germline V gene are MRHNA and SNTAGT. Here the CDR3 DNA reads TGTGCCAGCAGTCCGGACAGGGAAAGCCACGAGCAGTACTTC. Its protein product is CASSPDRESHEQYF.

This clone was observed a few times. The rearrangement uses TRBV7-8 and TRBJ2-7; no firm D call. V dropped 2 bases and J dropped 2 bases, with 7 bases sitting between them. Germline CDR1 SGHVS, CDR2 FQNEAQ. The CDR3 length is 13 residues. CDR3 amino acids: CASSLRSTYEQYF. In DNA form, the CDR3 reads TGTGCCAGCAGCTTACGGTCGACCTACGAGCAGTACTTC.

By its share, this clone is medium-sized. The chain has TRBV9 and TRBJ2-7; no reliable D call. Trimming took 0 bases from V and 0 from J, leaving 4 bases between them. Germline V gene sequence: CDR1 SGDLS, CDR2 YYNGEE. There are 13 residues in the CDR3. The DNA of the CDR3 is TGTGCCAGCAGCGTAGGGCACTCCTACGAGCAGTACTTC. This translates into CASSVGHSYEQYF.

Points on this clone: At one end, the junction sequence differs from germline, possibly due to a read error. The genes are TRBV7-9 and TRBJ1-2; TRBD1 matches 10 bases. This CDR3 spans 15 amino acids. CDR1 and CDR2 from the germline V gene are SEHNR and FQNEAQ (reference sequence). CDR3 coding DNA: TGTGCCAACAGCTTAGGACAGGGGGTTAGCTATGGCTACACCTTC. It encodes CANSLGQGVSYGYTF.

The chain is built from TRBV11-2 and TRBJ2-1; D unclear. The CDR3 covers 11 residues. From germline, CDR1 is SGHAT and CDR2 FQNNGV. The V end was cut by 1 base, the J end by 7 bases, with 2 bases between. The DNA of the CDR3 is TGTGCCAGCAGCTTAGCGAATGAGCAGTTCTTC. Its protein is CASSLANEQFF. Based on the CDR3 plus reference TRBV11-2 and TRBJ2-1, the full variable domain is EAGVAQSPRYKIIEKRQSVAFWCNPISGHATLYWYQQILGQGPKLLIQFQNNGVVDDSQLPKDRFSAERLKGVDSTLKIQPAKLEDSAVYLCASSLANEQFFGPGTRLTVL.

By sample fraction, this clone is medium-sized. V usage is TRBV5-5 and J usage is TRBJ2-7, with D possibly matching TRBD2 (5 bases). CDR3 length equals 16 residues. Germline-derived CDR1 and CDR2 are SGHKS and YYEKEE (reference sequence). Deletions cut 1 base from V and 3 bases from J, with 17 bases between. CDR3: CASSLLVDRGYYEQYF. The CDR3 DNA reads as TGTGCCAGCAGCTTGTTGGTAGATCGGGGTTACTACGAGCAGTACTTC.

This clone was counted only a few times. V is TRBV9 and J is TRBJ2-1, with TRBD2 as a possible D gene (7 bases). V lost 4 bases, J lost 0 bases, and 20 bases lay in between. CDR1 is SGDLS and CDR2 is YYNGEE in the germline V gene. CDR3 length equals 18 residues. CDR3 bases: TGTGCCAGCAGCCCGTGGGGGGGGCAGATGAGCTCCTACAATGAGCAGTTCTTC. It encodes CASSPWGGQMSSYNEQFF.

The sample holds a few counts of this clone. This chain joins TRBV5-4 and TRBJ2-3; D perhaps matches TRBD2 (5 bases). Germline V gives CDR1 SGHNT, CDR2 YYREEE (reference sequence). Trimming shortened V by 6 bases and J by 3 bases, and 20 bases separated the two germline ends. The CDR3 is 16 amino acids. The CDR3 DNA is TGTGCCAGCACCCGACCTAGCCGTGGTTTGACAGATACGCAGTATTTT. It yields the protein CASTRPSRGLTDTQYF.

The chain couples TRBV29-1 to TRBJ2-1, with TRBD2 matching over 7 bases. The CDR3 totals 14 residues. Germline values: CDR1 SQVTM, CDR2 ANQGSEA. With 7 bases clipped from V and 0 bases from J, the junction kept 6 bases outside the gene matches. The chain's CDR3 is CSALSGLSYNEQFF. CDR3 DNA: TGCAGCGCCCTTAGCGGGCTCTCCTACAATGAGCAGTTCTTC.

The table lists this clone with a few counts. The rearrangement uses TRBV4-1 and TRBJ2-2, with 7 bases lining up with TRBD2. There are 17 residues in the CDR3. Per germline, CDR1 MGHRA and CDR2 YSYEKL. Germline trimming cut 1 base from V and 5 bases from J; bases unmatched to any gene: 10. The CDR3 DNA follows: TGCGCCAGCAGCCAAGGGACTCGAGCGGGGATAACCGGGGAGCTGTTTTTT. Encoded protein: CASSQGTRAGITGELFF.

The chain employs TRBV9 and TRBJ2-3; the D gene is possibly TRBD2 (5 bases). V was shortened by 2 bases and J by 3 bases, with 7 bases between the two germline ends. Germline V CDR1 and CDR2: SGDLS, YYNGEE. The CDR3 totals 13 residues. This CDR3 reads CASSVGVTDTQYF. The CDR3 coding sequence is TGTGCCAGCAGCGTCGGGGTTACAGATACGCAGTATTTT. Combining the CDR3 with reference TRBV9 and TRBJ2-3 gives the whole variable domain DSGVTQTPKHLITATGQRVTLRCSPRSGDLSVYWYQQSLDQGLQFLIQYYNGEERAKGNILERFSAQQFPDLHSELNLSSLELGDSALYFCASSVGVTDTQYFGPGTRLTVL.

This clone was counted a few times. The V call is TRBV30, the J call TRBJ2-5; 9 positions match TRBD1. From germline, CDR1 is GTSNPN and CDR2 SVGIG (reference sequence). This CDR3 spans 12 amino acids. The V segment lost 5 bases and the J segment 2 bases; nucleotides outside the gene matches: 0. This CDR3 reads CAWDRGQETQYF. The CDR3 region has the DNA TGTGCCTGGGACAGGGGGCAAGAGACCCAGTACTTC.

This clone showed up just a few times. The chain is built from TRBV5-1 and TRBJ1-6; the match to TRBD1 covers 10 bases. From germline, CDR1 is SGHRS and CDR2 YFSETQ. This CDR3 region has 17 residues. V lost 0 bases and J lost 7; bases outside the gene matches: 7. The DNA of the CDR3 is TGCGCCAGCAGCTTGGTGCCCGGGACAGGGGTCAATTCACCCCTCCACTTT. Protein product: CASSLVPGTGVNSPLHF. Full variable domain (rest looked up from reference TRBV5-1 and TRBJ1-6): KAGVTQTPRYLIKTRGQQVTLSCSPISGHRSVSWYQQTPGQGLQFLFEYFSETQRNKGNFPGRFSGRQFSNSRSEMNVSTLELGDSALYLCASSLVPGTGVNSPLHFGNGTRLTVT.

The V and J genes are TRBV5-4 and TRBJ2-5; 7 bases are shared with TRBD2. The CDR3 extends over 15 amino acids. The germline V gene encodes CDR1 SGHNT and CDR2 YYREEE (reference sequence). The junction had 9 bases not matched to a gene; V was cut back by 2 bases and J by 5 bases. CDR3 sequence (DNA): TGTGCCAGCAGCTTCCAGGACCTCGGGAGGGAGACCCAGTACTTC. This translates into CASSFQDLGRETQYF.

This clone was observed a few times. The chain carries TRBV4-1 and TRBJ1-2; 9 bases line up with TRBD1. Germline CDR1 and CDR2: MGHRA and YSYEKL. This CDR3 has 15 residues. Trimming cost V 1 base and J 6 bases; bases outside gene matches: 6. The DNA for the CDR3 is TGCGCCAGCAGCCAAGCCACGGGACAGGGAAATGGCTACACCTTC. The encoded protein is CASSQATGQGNGYTF.

V gene TRBV7-2 combines with J gene TRBJ2-7; D is perhaps TRBD1 (6 bases). The germline CDR1 and CDR2 sequences are SGHTA and FQGNSA. The CDR3 has 14 amino acids. The V and J ends lost 5 bases and 2 bases respectively, with 13 bases between them. CDR3 residues: CASSPRGTTYEQYF. Here the CDR3 DNA reads TGTGCCAGCAGCCCGAGGGGGACAACCTACGAGCAGTACTTC.

This clone was recorded a few times. V is TRBV4-1 and J is TRBJ2-4; the D gene is possibly TRBD2 (5 bases). Trimming removed 3 bases at V and 5 bases at J, with 8 bases between. Germline V gene lookup returns CDR1 MGHRA and CDR2 YSYEKL. This CDR3 comprises 13 residues. The CDR3 reads CASSQTNQNIQYF. The CDR3 nucleotides read TGCGCCAGCAGCCAGACTAACCAAAACATTCAGTACTTC.